This record covers a single T cell receptor beta chain. Arm-PCR of CDR3 regions with iRepertoire HTBI primers generated TCR beta libraries. TCRdb passed the multiplex PCR reads through MiXCR, listing each CDR3 protein once. Of about 430,000 distinct CDR3 sequences in the sample, roughly a fifth were seen once. The data were obtained in a study of regulatory T cells in long-lasting Graves disease. Time point noted: persistent/refractory GD, antithyroid drugs over 5 years with positive TRAb. From RNA extracted from PBMCs, the TCR library was made. The CDR3 extends over 15 amino acids. Germline CDR1 MNHNS, CDR2 SASEGT. Deletions cut 7 bases from V and 1 base from J, with 13 bases between.

The chain has TRBV6-1 and TRBJ2-2, with a weak D call TRBD1 (6 bases). The clonotype comes from a female donor with Graves disease. The sequencing here drew on peripheral blood mononuclear cells (PBMCs), taken when the disease was refractory, from a patient treated with antithyroid drugs. The CDR3 bases are TGTGCCAGCACCAAGGGACACTTGAACACCGGGGAGCTGTTTTTT. It specifies CASTKGHLNTGELFF.